This entry concerns a single T cell receptor beta chain. Its antigen is currently unknown. Included in the TCR beta cDNA libraries were unique molecular identifiers. From the PCR reads, TCRdb called clonotypes with MiXCR, one entry per CDR3 protein. The top ten hold approximately 6% of the sample, which has fewer than 550,000 distinct CDR3 sequences, approximately 31% seen once. This entry is derived from a study of post-analysis software for immune sequencing data. Study conclusions and caveats: In patients, TRBV5-6, TRBV5-1 and TRBV20-1 belonged to five TRBV segments found more frequently than in controls.

The CDR3 runs to 14 residues. Trimming removed 6 bases at V and 1 base at J, with 13 bases between. Germline values: CDR1 DFQATT, CDR2 SNEGSKA (reference sequence). Sequenced input: blood. The chain carries TRBV20-1 and TRBJ1-5, with D perhaps matching TRBD1 (5 bases). This TCR was recovered from a girl aged 2-17 years with multiple sclerosis. CDR3 loop: CSASPAGSNQPQHF. The CDR3, as DNA: TGCAGTGCCTCGCCGGCAGGGAGCAATCAGCCCCAGCATTTT.